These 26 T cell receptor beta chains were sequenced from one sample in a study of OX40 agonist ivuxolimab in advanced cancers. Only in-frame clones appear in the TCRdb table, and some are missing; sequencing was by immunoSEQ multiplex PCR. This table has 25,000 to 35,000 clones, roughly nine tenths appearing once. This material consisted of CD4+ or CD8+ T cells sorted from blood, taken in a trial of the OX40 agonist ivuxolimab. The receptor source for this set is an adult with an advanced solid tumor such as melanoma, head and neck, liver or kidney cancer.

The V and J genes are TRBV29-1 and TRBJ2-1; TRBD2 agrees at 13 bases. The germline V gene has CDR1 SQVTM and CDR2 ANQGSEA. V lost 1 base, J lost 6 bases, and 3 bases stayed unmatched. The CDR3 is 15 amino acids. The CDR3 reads CSVEAGTSGINEQFF. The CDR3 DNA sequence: TGCAGCGTTGAAGCCGGGACTAGCGGGATCAATGAGCAGTTCTTC.

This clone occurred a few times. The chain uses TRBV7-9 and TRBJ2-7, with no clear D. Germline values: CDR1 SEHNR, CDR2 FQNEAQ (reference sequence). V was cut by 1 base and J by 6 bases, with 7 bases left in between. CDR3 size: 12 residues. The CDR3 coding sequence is TGTGCCAGCAGCTTAGAAAGGGCCGAGCAGTACTTC. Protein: CASSLERAEQYF.

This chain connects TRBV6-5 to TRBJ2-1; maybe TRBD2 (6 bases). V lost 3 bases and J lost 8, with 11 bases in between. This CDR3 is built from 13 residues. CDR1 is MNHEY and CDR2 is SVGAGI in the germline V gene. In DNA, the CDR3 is TGTGCCAGCAGTTATGTCGGGAGCGATGAGCAGTTCTTC. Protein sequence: CASSYVGSDEQFF.

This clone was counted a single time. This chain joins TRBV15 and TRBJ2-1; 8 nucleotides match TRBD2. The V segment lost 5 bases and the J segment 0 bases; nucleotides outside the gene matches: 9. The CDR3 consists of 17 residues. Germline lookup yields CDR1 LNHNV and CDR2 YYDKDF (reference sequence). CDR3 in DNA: TGTGCCACCAGCGAATACGGGGGGGTTAGCTCCTACAATGAGCAGTTCTTC. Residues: CATSEYGGVSSYNEQFF.

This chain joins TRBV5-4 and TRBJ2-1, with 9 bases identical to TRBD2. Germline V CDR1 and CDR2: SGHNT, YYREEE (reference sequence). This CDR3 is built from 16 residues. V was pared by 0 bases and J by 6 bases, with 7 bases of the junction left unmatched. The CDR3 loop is CASSLDVGGRANEQFF. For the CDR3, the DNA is TGTGCCAGCAGCTTGGATGTGGGCGGGAGGGCCAATGAGCAGTTCTTC. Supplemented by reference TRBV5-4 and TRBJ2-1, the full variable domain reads ETGVTQSPTHLIKTRGQQVTLRCSSQSGHNTVSWYQQALGQGPQFIFQYYREEENGRGNFPPRFSGLQFPNYSSELNVNALELDDSALYLCASSLDVGGRANEQFFGPGTRLTVL.

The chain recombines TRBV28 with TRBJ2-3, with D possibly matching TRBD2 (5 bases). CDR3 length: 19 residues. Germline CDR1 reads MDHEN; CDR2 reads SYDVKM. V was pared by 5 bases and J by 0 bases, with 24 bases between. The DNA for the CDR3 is TGTGCCAGCAGTCCCCCAGTACTTCTCGCGGGCCTTAGCACAGATACGCAGTATTTT. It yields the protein CASSPPVLLAGLSTDTQYF.

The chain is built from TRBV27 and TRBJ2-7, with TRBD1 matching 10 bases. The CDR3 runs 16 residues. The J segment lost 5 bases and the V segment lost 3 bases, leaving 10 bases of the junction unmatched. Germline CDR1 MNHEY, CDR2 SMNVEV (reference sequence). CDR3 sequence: CASSFGLGTGAHEQYF. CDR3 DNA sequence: TGTGCCAGCAGTTTTGGTTTGGGGACAGGGGCCCACGAGCAGTACTTC.

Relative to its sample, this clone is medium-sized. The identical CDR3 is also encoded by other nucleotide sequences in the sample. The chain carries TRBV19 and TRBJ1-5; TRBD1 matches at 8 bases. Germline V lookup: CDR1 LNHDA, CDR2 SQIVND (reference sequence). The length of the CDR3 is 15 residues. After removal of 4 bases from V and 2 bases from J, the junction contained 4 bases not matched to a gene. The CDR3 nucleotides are TGTGCCAGTAGTACCTGGGGACAGGGCAATCAGCCCCAGCATTTT. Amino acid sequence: CASSTWGQGNQPQHF.

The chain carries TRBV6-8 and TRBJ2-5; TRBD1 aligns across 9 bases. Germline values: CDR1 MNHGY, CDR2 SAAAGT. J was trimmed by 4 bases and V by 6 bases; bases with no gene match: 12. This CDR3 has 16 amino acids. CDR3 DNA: TGTGCCAGCAGCACCGGGACAGGGACCTTCGGAGAGACCCAGTACTTC. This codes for CASSTGTGTFGETQYF.

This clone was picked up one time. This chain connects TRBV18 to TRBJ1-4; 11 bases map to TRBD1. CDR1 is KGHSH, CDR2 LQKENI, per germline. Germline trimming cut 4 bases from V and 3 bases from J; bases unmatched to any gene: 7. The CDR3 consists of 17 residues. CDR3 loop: CASSLGQGASANEKLFF. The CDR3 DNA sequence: TGTGCCAGCTCACTTGGACAGGGGGCCTCGGCTAATGAAAAACTGTTTTTT.

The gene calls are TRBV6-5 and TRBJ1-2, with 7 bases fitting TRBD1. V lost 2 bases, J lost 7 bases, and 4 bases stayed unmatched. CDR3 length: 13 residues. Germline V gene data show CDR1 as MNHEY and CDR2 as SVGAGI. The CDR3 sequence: CASSYGTEVGYTF. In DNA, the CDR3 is TGTGCCAGCAGTTACGGGACAGAAGTTGGCTACACCTTC.

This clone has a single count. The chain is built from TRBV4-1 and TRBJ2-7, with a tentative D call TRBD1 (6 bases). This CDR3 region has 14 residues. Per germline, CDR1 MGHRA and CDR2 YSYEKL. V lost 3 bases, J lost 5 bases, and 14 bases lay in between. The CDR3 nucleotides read TGCGCCAGCAGCCACGATACAGGGACAAACGAGCAGTACTTC. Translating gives CASSHDTGTNEQYF.

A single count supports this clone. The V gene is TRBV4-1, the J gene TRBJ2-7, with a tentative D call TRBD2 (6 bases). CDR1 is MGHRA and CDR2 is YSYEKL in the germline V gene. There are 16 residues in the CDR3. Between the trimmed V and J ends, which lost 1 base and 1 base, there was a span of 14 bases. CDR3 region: CASSQAFRDWSYEQYF. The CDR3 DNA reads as TGCGCCAGCAGCCAAGCCTTCCGGGACTGGTCCTACGAGCAGTACTTC.

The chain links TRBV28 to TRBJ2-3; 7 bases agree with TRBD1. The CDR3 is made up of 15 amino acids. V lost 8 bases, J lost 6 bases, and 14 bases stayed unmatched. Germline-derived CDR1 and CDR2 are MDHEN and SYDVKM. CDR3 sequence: CASEPSRQGVDTQYF. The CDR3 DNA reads TGTGCCAGCGAGCCATCGAGACAGGGTGTGGATACGCAGTATTTT. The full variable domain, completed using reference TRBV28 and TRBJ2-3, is DVKVTQSSRYLVKRTGEKVFLECVQDMDHENMFWYRQDPGLGLRLIYFSYDVKMKEKGDIPEGYSVSREKKERFSLILESASTNQTSMYLCASEPSRQGVDTQYFGPGTRLTVL.

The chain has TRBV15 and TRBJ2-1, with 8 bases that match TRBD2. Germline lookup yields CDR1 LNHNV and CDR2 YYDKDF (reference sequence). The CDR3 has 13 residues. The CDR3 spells CATSGSSINEQFF. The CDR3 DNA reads TGTGCGACAAGCGGGAGTTCAATCAATGAGCAGTTCTTC.

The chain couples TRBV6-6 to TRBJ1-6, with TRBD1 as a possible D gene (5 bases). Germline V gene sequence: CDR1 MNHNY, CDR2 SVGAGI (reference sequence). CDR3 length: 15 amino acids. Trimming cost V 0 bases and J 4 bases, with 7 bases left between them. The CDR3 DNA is TGTGCCAGCAGTTACTCCGGGGGGTATAATTCACCCCTCCACTTT. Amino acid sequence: CASSYSGGYNSPLHF.

The CDR3 coding sequence is TGTGCCTGGAGACCAGGACAGGGAGGGTCTAAAGCTTTCTTT. Translating it yields CAWRPGQGGSKAFF. The J gene is TRBJ1-1, the V gene TRBV30, with 8 bases matching TRBD1. With 3 bases clipped from V and 9 bases from J, the junction kept 12 bases outside the gene matches. The CDR3 runs 14 residues. Germline V gene sequence: CDR1 GTSNPN, CDR2 SVGIG (reference sequence).

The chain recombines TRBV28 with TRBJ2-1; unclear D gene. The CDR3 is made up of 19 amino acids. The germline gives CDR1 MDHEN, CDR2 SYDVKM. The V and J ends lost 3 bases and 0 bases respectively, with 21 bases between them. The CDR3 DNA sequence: TGTGCCAGCAGTTTCCCCCCTAATACAGAACCCCTCTCCTACAATGAGCAGTTCTTC. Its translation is CASSFPPNTEPLSYNEQFF.

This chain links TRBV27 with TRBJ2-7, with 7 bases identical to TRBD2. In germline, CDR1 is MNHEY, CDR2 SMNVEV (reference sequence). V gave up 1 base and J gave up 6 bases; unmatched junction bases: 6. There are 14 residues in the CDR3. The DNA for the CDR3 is TGTGCCAGCAGTTTATTCGGGAGGTCTGTCGAGCAGTACTTC. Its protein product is CASSLFGRSVEQYF.

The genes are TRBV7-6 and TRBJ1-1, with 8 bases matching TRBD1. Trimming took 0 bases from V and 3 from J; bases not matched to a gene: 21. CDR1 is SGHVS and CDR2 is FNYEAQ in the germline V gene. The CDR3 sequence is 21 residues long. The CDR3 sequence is CASSLASGRGRSFNPYTEAFF. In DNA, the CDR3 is TGTGCCAGCAGCTTAGCGTCGGGCAGGGGGCGATCCTTTAACCCCTACACTGAAGCTTTCTTT.

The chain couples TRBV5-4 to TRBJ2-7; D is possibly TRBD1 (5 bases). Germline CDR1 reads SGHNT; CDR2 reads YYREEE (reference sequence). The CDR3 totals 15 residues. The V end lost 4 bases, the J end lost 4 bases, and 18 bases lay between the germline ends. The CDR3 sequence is CASSDSYQGPYEQYF. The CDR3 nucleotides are TGTGCCAGCAGCGACAGCTACCAAGGGCCATACGAGCAGTACTTC.

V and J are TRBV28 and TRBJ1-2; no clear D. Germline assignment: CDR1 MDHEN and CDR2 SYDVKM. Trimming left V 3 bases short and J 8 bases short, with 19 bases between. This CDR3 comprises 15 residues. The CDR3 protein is CASSFPLTIPRGYTF. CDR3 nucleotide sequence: TGTGCCAGCAGTTTCCCCCTTACAATTCCGCGCGGCTACACCTTC.

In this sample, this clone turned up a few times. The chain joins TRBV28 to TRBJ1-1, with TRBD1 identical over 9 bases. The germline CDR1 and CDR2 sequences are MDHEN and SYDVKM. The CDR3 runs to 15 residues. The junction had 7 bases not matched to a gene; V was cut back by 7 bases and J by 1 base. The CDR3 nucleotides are TGTGCCAGCACCTCCATGGGACAGGGGAACACTGAAGCTTTCTTT. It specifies CASTSMGQGNTEAFF.

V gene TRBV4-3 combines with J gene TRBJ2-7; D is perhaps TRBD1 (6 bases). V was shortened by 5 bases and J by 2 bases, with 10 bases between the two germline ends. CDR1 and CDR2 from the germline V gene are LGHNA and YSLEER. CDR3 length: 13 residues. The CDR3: CASSSDRPYEQYF. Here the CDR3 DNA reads TGCGCCAGCAGCAGCGACAGGCCCTACGAGCAGTACTTC.

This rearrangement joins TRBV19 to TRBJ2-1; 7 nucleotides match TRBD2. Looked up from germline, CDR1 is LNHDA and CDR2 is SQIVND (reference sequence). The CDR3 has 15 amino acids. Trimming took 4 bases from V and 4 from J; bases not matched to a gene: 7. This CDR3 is CASSTGLGAYNEQFF. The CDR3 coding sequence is TGTGCCAGTAGTACTGGACTAGGTGCTTACAATGAGCAGTTCTTC.

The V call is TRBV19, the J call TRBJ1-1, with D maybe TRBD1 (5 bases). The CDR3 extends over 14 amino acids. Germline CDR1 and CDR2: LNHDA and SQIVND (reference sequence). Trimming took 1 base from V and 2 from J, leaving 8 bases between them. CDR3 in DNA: TGTGCCAGTAGTATAGGCAGGGCCAACACTGAAGCTTTCTTT. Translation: CASSIGRANTEAFF.